Listed here is a single TCR beta chain. This CDR3 spans 14 amino acids. Germline values: CDR1 SGHTS, CDR2 YDEGEE. Trimming took off 5 bases at V and 4 bases at J, with 15 bases between the two ends. Time point indicated: after dendritic cell vaccination, including at tumor progression/relapse. The entry originates in a study of glioma-infiltrating T cells after dendritic cell vaccination. Amplification used 60 V beta primers and 13 J beta primers. Repertoires were generated with immunoSEQ multiplex PCR, while TCRdb's copy carries only in-frame clones and drops some. The sample has under 130,000 clones; around 87% are singletons.

This sequence joins TRBV5-8 and TRBJ1-2; D remains ambiguous. The source of this sequence is a human donor with glioblastoma. The starting material was blood, obtained after dendritic cell vaccination. The CDR3 is CASRRAGRIYGYTF. The CDR3 nucleotides are TGTGCCAGCAGGCGGGCGGGCAGAATCTATGGCTACACCTTC.